The source of this T cell receptor beta chain is a study of blood T cell repertoires in COVID-19. The wider study: Both acute and convalescent COVID-19 samples were obtained from the United States, Italy and Spain.

Authors' methods: Amplifying reference gene primers gave estimates of nucleated cell counts. TCRdb's copy holds only in-frame clones and misses some; the assay was immunoSEQ multiplex PCR. V, J and clone size were drawn from that table, and D and trimming were deduced from the DNA. The top ten clones hold over 1.2% of a sample with 60,000 to 85,000 clones, roughly nine tenths of them seen once. This CDR3 spans 17 amino acids. Unmatched junction bases numbered 9, after V lost 5 bases and J lost 0 bases. Germline CDR1 reads SQVTM; CDR2 reads ANQGSEA. This clonotype was obtained from a man aged 45 to 65 with acute or convalescent COVID-19. The chain joins TRBV29-1 to TRBJ2-1; 11 bases line up with TRBD2. Sequencing was done on a sample of peripheral blood. The CDR3 coding sequence is TGCAGCGTTACCGGGACTAGCGGCGTTAGCTCCTACAATGAGCAGTTCTTC. Amino acid sequence: CSVTGTSGVSSYNEQFF.